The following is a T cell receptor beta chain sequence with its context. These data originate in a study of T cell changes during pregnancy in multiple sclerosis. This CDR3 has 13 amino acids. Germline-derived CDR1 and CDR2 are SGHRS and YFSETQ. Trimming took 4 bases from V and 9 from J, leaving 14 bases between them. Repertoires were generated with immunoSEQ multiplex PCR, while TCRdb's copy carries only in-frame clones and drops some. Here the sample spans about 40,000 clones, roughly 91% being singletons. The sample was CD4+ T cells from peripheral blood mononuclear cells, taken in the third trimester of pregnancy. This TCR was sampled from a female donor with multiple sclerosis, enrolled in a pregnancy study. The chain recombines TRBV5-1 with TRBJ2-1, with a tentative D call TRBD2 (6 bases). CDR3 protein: CASSGGNPTEQFF. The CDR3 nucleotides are TGCGCCAGCAGCGGGGGGAACCCAACTGAGCAGTTCTTC.